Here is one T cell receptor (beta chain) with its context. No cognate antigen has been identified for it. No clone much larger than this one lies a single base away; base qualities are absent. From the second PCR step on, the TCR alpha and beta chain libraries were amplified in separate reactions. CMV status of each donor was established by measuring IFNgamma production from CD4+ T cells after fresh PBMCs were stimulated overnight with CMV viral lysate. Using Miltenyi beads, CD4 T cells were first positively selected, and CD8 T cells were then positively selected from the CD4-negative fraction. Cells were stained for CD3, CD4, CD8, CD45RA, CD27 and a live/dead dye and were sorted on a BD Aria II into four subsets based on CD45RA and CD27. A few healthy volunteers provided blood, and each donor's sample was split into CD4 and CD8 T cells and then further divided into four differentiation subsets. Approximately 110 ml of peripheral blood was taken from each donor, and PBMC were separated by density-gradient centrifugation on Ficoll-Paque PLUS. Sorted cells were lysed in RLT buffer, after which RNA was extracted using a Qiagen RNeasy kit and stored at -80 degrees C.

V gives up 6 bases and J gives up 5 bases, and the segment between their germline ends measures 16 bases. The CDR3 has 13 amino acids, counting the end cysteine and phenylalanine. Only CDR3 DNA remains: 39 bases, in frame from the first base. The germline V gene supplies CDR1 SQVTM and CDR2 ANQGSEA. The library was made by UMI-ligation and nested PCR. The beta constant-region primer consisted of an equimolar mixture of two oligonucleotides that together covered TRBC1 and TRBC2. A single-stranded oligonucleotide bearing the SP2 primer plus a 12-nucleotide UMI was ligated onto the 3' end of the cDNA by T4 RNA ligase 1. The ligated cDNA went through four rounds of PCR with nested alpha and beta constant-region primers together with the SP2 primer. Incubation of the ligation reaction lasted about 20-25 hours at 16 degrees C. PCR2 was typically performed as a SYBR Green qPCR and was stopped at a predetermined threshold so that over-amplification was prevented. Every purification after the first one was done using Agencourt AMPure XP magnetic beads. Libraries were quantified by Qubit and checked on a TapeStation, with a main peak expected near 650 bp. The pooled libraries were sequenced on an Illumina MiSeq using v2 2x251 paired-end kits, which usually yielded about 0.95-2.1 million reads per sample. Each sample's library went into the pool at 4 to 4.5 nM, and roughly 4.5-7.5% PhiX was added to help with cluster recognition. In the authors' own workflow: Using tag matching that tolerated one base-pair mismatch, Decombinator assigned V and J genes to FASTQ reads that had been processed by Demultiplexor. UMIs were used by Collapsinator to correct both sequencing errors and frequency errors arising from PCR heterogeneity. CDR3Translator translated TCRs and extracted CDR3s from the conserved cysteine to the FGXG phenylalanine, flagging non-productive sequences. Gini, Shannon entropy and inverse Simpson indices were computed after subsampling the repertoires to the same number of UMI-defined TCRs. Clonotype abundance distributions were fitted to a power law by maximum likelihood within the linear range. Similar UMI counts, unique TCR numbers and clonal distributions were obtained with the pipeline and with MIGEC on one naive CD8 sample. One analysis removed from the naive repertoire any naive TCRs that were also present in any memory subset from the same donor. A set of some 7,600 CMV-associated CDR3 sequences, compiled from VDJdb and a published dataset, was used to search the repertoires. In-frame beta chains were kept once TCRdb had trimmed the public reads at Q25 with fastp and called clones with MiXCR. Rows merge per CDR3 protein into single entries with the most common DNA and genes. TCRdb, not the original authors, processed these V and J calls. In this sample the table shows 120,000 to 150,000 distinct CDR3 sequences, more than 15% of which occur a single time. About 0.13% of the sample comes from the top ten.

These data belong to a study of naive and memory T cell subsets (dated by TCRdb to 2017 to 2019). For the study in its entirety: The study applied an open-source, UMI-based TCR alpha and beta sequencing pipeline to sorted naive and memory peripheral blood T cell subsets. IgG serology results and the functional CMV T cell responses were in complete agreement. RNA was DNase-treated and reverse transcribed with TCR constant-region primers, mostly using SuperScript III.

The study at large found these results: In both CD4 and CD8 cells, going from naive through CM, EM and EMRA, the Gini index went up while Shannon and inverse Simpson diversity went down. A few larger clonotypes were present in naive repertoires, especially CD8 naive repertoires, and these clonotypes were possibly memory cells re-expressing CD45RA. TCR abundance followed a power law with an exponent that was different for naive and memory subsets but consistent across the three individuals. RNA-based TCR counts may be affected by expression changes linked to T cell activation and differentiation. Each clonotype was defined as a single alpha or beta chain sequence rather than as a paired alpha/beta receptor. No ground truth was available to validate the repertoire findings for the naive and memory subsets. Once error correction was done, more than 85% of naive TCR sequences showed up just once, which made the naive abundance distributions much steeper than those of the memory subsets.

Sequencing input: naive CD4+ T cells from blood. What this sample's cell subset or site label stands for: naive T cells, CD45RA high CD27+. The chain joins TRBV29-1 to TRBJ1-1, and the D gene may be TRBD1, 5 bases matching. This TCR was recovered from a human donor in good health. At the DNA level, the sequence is TGCAGCGTGAAGACAGCCGACCAGACTGAAGCTTTCTTT. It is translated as CSVKTADQTEAFF.